This TCR beta chain appears in the sequencing data of a study of T cells in Graves' hyperthyroidism and ophthalmopathy. RNA transcripts provided the source from which TCR beta CDR3 regions were amplified. First-round RT-PCR targeting the TCR CDR3 was performed with the HTBI primer set. TCRdb independently ran MiXCR on the multiplex PCR reads; one entry per CDR3 protein. The table lists about 59,000 distinct CDR3 sequences, roughly 58% of them singletons. For the diagnoses, clinical symptoms, serum thyroxine and TRAb, thyroid ultrasound and orbital computed tomography were used. V lost 5 bases and J lost 2; bases outside the gene matches: 4. Germline V gives CDR1 SEHNR, CDR2 FQNEAQ (reference sequence). The CDR3 covers 14 residues.

The receptor was isolated from a woman aged 60-75 years with Graves' ophthalmopathy. This sequence joins TRBV7-9 and TRBJ2-7; 9 bases line up with TRBD2. Sequencing was performed on blood. The CDR3, as DNA: TGTGCCAGCAGCCGGACTAGCGCAACCTACGAGCAGTACTTC. This gives the protein CASSRTSATYEQYF. Filled out from reference TRBV7-9 and TRBJ2-7, the complete variable domain reads DTGVSQNPRHKITKRGQNVTFRCDPISEHNRLYWYRQTLGQGPEFLTYFQNEAQLEKSRLLSDRFSAERPKGSFSTLEIQRTEQGDSAMYLCASSRTSATYEQYFGPGTRLTVT.